This T cell receptor (beta chain) derives from a study of blood T cell repertoires in COVID-19. Study in general: PBMCs, B-cell-depleted T cells, or T cells were the source of the cDNA or gDNA that made up the material.

The V and J ends lost 3 bases and 4 bases respectively, with 11 bases between them. There are 13 residues in the CDR3. Germline assignment: CDR1 DFQATT and CDR2 SNEGSKA (reference sequence). This clone was observed once. The study recruited people aged about 18 to 90 years across about two dozen US areas. Which cohort a participant joined came from the clinical history participants gave. Either two negative PCRs, clearance, or symptom resolution qualified Cohort 3 donors as recovered. TCRdb keeps only in-frame clones here, not all; method: immunoSEQ multiplex PCR. The sample includes hundreds of thousands of clones, 75% to 90% of them seen just once.

The TCR comes from a woman aged 60 to 75 who had recovered from COVID-19. The source material was PBMCs or T cells enriched from blood (not recorded which). This chain links TRBV20-1 with TRBJ2-3; D remains unclear. The CDR3, as DNA: TGCAGTGCTAGTTTTGGAGTCCCAGATACGCAGTATTTT. Its translation is CSASFGVPDTQYF.